The 4 T cell receptor beta chains below were found in one sample sequenced in a study of shared clonotypes between healthy human individuals. Sequencing was performed with immunoSEQ multiplex PCR; in TCRdb, only in-frame clones are kept and a portion is missing. The sample comprises 950,000 to 1,300,000 clones, around 75% of which are singletons, and over 1.3% rests with the top ten. Sequenced sample: memory CD4+ T cells sorted from blood. The subset here: CD45RA-negative fraction. These receptors were taken from a man aged 18 to 29 in good health.

This clone is a singleton in its sample. The chain recombines TRBV6-6 with TRBJ1-5; D might be TRBD1 (6 bases). V dropped 7 bases and J dropped 4 bases, with 8 bases sitting between them. There are 12 residues in the CDR3. Per the germline V gene, CDR1 is MNHNY and CDR2 is SVGAGI (reference sequence). The CDR3 is CASNDRNQPQHF. CDR3 coding DNA: TGTGCCAGCAATGACAGGAATCAGCCCCAGCATTTT.

V and J are TRBV18 and TRBJ1-2; D is perhaps TRBD1 (5 bases). With 2 bases removed from V and 5 bases from J, the gap between germline ends came to 9 bases. The CDR3 covers 13 residues. Germline-derived CDR1 and CDR2 are KGHSH and LQKENI. CDR3 sequence: CASSPSGGYGYTF. CDR3 DNA sequence: TGTGCCAGCTCACCATCGGGGGGGTATGGCTACACCTTC. The full variable domain, rest sourced from reference TRBV18 and TRBJ1-2, is NAGVMQNPRHLVRRRGQEARLRCSPMKGHSHVYWYRQLPEEGLKFMVYLQKENIIDESGMPKERFSAEFPKEGPSILRIQQVVRGDSAAYFCASSPSGGYGYTFGSGTRLTVV.

This clone occurred once. The V call is TRBV15, the J call TRBJ2-7; 8 positions agree with TRBD2. Germline values: CDR1 LNHNV, CDR2 YYDKDF (reference sequence). This CDR3 has 16 residues. The trim removed 0 bases at V and 2 bases at J, leaving 6 bases unmatched. CDR3 nucleotide sequence: TGTGCCACCAGCAGAGATCGGCTAGCGGGCGCCTACGAGCAGTACTTC. It translates to CATSRDRLAGAYEQYF. Combining the CDR3 with reference TRBV15 and TRBJ2-7 gives the whole variable domain DAMVIQNPRYQVTQFGKPVTLSCSQTLNHNVMYWYQQKSSQAPKLLFHYYDKDFNNEADTPDNFQSRRPNTSFCFLDIRSPGLGDTAMYLCATSRDRLAGAYEQYFGPGTRLTVT.

Only a few counts were recorded for this clone. The identical CDR3 is also encoded by other nucleotide sequences in the sample. The chain is built from TRBV15 and TRBJ1-4; 9 nucleotides align to TRBD1. Germline CDR1 reads LNHNV; CDR2 reads YYDKDF (reference sequence). V dropped 0 bases and J dropped 7; count of bases not matched to a gene: 3. The CDR3 length is 15 residues. CDR3 nucleotides: TGTGCCACCAGCAGAGAGGACAGGGGAGGTGAAAAACTGTTTTTT. Protein product: CATSREDRGGEKLFF.